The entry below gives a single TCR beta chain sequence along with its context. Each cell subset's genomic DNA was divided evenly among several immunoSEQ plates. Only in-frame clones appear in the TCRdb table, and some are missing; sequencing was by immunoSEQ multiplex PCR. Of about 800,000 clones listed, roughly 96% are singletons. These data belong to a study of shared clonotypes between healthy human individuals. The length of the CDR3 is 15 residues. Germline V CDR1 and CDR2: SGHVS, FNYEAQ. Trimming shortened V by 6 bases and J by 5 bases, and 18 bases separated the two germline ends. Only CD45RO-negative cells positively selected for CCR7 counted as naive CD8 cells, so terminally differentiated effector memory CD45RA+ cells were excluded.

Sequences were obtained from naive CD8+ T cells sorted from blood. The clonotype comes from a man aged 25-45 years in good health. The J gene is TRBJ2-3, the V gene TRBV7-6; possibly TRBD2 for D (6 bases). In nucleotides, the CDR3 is TGTGCCAGCAGACCCGAAGATCTGGGGGGAGATACGCAGTATTTT. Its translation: CASRPEDLGGDTQYF.